These 24 T cell receptor beta chains were all obtained from the same sample, sequenced in a study of T-cell memory formation after mild COVID-19. TCRdb re-called the 5' RACE reads with MiXCR, one entry per CDR3 protein. The data show about half a million distinct CDR3 sequences, with about 20% seen just once and more than 9% held by the top ten. Input material: PBMCs or a T cell subset sorted from them (not recorded which). The receptors stem from an adult woman who had mild COVID-19 (a few samples of this study predate the infection). Cell type and time point are not known.

This clonotype was detected a few times. The chain has TRBV6-1 and TRBJ2-7, with D perhaps matching TRBD1 or TRBD2 (5 bases each). From germline, CDR1 is MNHNS and CDR2 SASEGT. V was shortened by 2 bases and J by 0 bases, with 17 bases between the two germline ends. The CDR3 extends over 17 amino acids. The CDR3 sequence: CASSEYLSGQPSYEQYF. The CDR3 DNA follows: TGTGCCAGCAGTGAATATTTATCGGGGCAGCCCTCCTACGAGCAGTACTTC.

The chain combines TRBV24-1 with TRBJ2-1; 9 nucleotides align to TRBD1. Germline V lookup: CDR1 KGHDR, CDR2 SFDVKD. The junction had 3 bases not matched to a gene; V was cut back by 6 bases and J by 4 bases. This CDR3 spans 14 amino acids. DNA of the CDR3: TGTGCCACCAGTAAGACAGGGGGGTACAATGAGCAGTTCTTC. As protein: CATSKTGGYNEQFF.

The chain has TRBV3-1 and TRBJ2-7; D gene uncertain. The CDR3 is made up of 12 amino acids. Trimming left V 3 bases short and J 5 bases short, with 8 bases between. Germline CDR1 LGHDT, CDR2 YNNKEL (reference sequence). CDR3 sequence: CASSQTRHEQYF. The DNA for the CDR3 is TGTGCCAGCAGCCAGACGAGACACGAGCAGTACTTC.

This clonotype has just a few counts. CDR3 sequence reads: CASRQQLAGGKETQYF. In DNA, the CDR3 is TGTGCCAGCAGGCAACAACTAGCGGGGGGAAAAGAGACCCAGTACTTC. The genes are TRBV27 and TRBJ2-5; 12 bases are a match to TRBD2. V trimming: 6 bases; J trimming: 3 bases; junction bases outside the gene matches: 8. The CDR3 contains 16 residues. Germline lookup yields CDR1 MNHEY and CDR2 SMNVEV (reference sequence).

The CDR3 coding sequence is TGCGCCAGCAGCTTGGGGCGGGAGTTCACAGATACGCAGTATTTT. Residues: CASSLGREFTDTQYF. V and J are TRBV5-1 and TRBJ2-3; the match to TRBD2 covers 7 bases. This CDR3 comprises 15 residues. From germline, CDR1 is SGHRS and CDR2 YFSETQ. V gave up 0 bases and J gave up 2 bases; unmatched junction bases: 3.

This rearrangement joins TRBV20-1 to TRBJ2-1; D is possibly TRBD2 (5 bases). CDR1 DFQATT and CDR2 SNEGSKA come from the germline V gene (reference sequence). The CDR3 contains 16 residues. V lost 0 bases, J lost 7 bases, and 19 bases lay in between. The CDR3 region is CSARDPPIGEKNEQFF. Here the CDR3 DNA reads TGCAGTGCTAGAGATCCCCCCATCGGGGAAAAAAATGAGCAGTTCTTC.

The chain couples TRBV20-1 to TRBJ2-1, with D possibly TRBD2 on 5 matching bases. The germline CDR1 and CDR2 sequences are DFQATT and SNEGSKA (reference sequence). Between the trimmed V and J ends, which lost 3 bases and 7 bases, there was a span of 16 bases. The CDR3 spans 14 residues. CDR3 sequence: CSASGEGLGNEQFF. The CDR3 DNA reads as TGCAGTGCTAGTGGTGAGGGCCTAGGAAATGAGCAGTTCTTC.

V is TRBV2 and J is TRBJ2-1; TRBD1 is a possible D gene (7 bases). The CDR3 extends over 14 amino acids. With 10 bases removed from V and 4 bases from J, the gap between germline ends came to 17 bases. Germline CDR1 SNHLY, CDR2 FYNNEI. The CDR3 loop reads CAIGGTARYNEQFF. Here the CDR3 DNA reads TGTGCCATAGGGGGGACAGCCAGATACAATGAGCAGTTCTTC.

The chain carries TRBV5-4 and TRBJ2-2; 7 bases agree with TRBD1. There are 16 residues in the CDR3. The germline V gene encodes CDR1 SGHNT and CDR2 YYREEE (reference sequence). The J segment lost 5 bases and the V segment lost 0 bases, leaving 7 bases of the junction unmatched. CDR3 region: CASSLAGGEFTGELFF. CDR3 bases: TGTGCCAGCAGCTTGGCAGGGGGAGAGTTTACCGGGGAGCTGTTTTTT.

This clonotype appeared a few times. The V gene is TRBV20-1, the J gene TRBJ1-1; D is perhaps TRBD1 (5 bases). Per the germline V gene, CDR1 is DFQATT and CDR2 is SNEGSKA (reference sequence). Trimming took 3 bases from V and 1 from J, leaving 12 bases between them. The CDR3 loop spans 14 amino acids. The CDR3 DNA follows: TGCAGTGCTAGTTCCGGGACGGAGAACACTGAAGCTTTCTTT. Translation: CSASSGTENTEAFF.

The rearrangement uses TRBV5-1 and TRBJ2-5; D could derive from TRBD1 or TRBD2 (5 bases each). This CDR3 is 15 amino acids long. Trimming took 4 bases from V and 4 from J, leaving 17 bases between them. The germline V gene has CDR1 SGHRS and CDR2 YFSETQ. This chain's CDR3 is CASSHFWGRAETQYF. DNA for the CDR3: TGCGCCAGCAGCCATTTCTGGGGGAGAGCAGAGACCCAGTACTTC.

The J gene is TRBJ1-6, the V gene TRBV11-3; tentatively, D is TRBD1 (6 bases). The CDR3 runs 14 residues. Trimming took 0 bases from V and 10 from J, leaving 10 bases between them. In germline, CDR1 is SGHNT, CDR2 YENEEA. CDR3 nucleotides: TGTGCCAGCAGCTTAGATGGACAGCGATCACCCCTCCACTTT. The encoded protein is CASSLDGQRSPLHF. The full variable domain, with the rest looked up from reference TRBV11-3 and TRBJ1-6, is EAGVVQSPRYKIIEKKQPVAFWCNPISGHNTLYWYLQNLGQGPELLIRYENEEAVDDSQLPKDRFSAERLKGVDSTLKIQPAELGDSAVYLCASSLDGQRSPLHFGNGTRLTVT.

The chain uses TRBV2 and TRBJ2-3; 7 bases are a match to TRBD2. Trimming took 9 bases from V and 0 from J; bases not matched to a gene: 6. This CDR3 spans 14 amino acids. CDR1 and CDR2 (germline): SNHLY, FYNNEI. CDR3 in DNA: TGTGCCAGTAACCAACTAGCGAGCACAGATACGCAGTATTTT. Protein product: CASNQLASTDTQYF.

This clonotype was seen many times. The chain's CDR3 is CASSFSGASYEQYF. The CDR3 nucleotides are TGCGCCAGCAGCTTTTCGGGGGCCTCCTACGAGCAGTACTTC. V is TRBV5-1 and J is TRBJ2-7; D possibly matches TRBD1 or TRBD2 (6 bases each). The germline V and J ends were trimmed by 2 bases and 0 bases, with 9 bases remaining between them. The CDR3 runs to 14 residues. Germline V gene lookup returns CDR1 SGHRS and CDR2 YFSETQ. Combining the CDR3 with reference TRBV5-1 and TRBJ2-7 gives the whole variable domain KAGVTQTPRYLIKTRGQQVTLSCSPISGHRSVSWYQQTPGQGLQFLFEYFSETQRNKGNFPGRFSGRQFSNSRSEMNVSTLELGDSALYLCASSFSGASYEQYFGPGTRLTVT.

This chain joins TRBV4-3 and TRBJ2-3; 9 bases are shared with TRBD1. The germline V gene encodes CDR1 LGHNA and CDR2 YSLEER. The CDR3 contains 21 residues. Trimming cost V 1 base and J 6 bases; bases outside gene matches: 23. In DNA form, the CDR3 reads TGCGCCAGCAGCCAAGGTCTCTGGACAGGGGAGGTTCTGGCCAGCCGCGATACGCAGTATTTT. This sequence encodes CASSQGLWTGEVLASRDTQYF.

The sample holds a few counts of this clonotype. V usage is TRBV4-3 and J usage is TRBJ1-1, with D maybe TRBD1 (5 bases). The CDR3 extends over 15 amino acids. V lost 1 base and J lost 1, with 10 bases in between. Germline CDR1 and CDR2: LGHNA and YSLEER. The DNA for the CDR3 is TGCGCCAGCAGCCAAGTTTGGCAGGGGAACACTGAAGCTTTCTTT. This encodes CASSQVWQGNTEAFF.

This clonotype was found once. The rearrangement joins TRBV2 to TRBJ2-2; D unresolved. CDR1 and CDR2 from the germline V gene are SNHLY and FYNNEI. The CDR3 consists of 14 residues. V lost 6 bases and J 0 bases, leaving 8 bases between the germline ends. The CDR3 region has the DNA TGTGCCAGCAGGTATCAGTCGAACACCGGGGAGCTGTTTTTT. It specifies CASRYQSNTGELFF.

A few counts support this clonotype. The chain is built from TRBV5-6 and TRBJ2-7; D not certain. The CDR3 sequence is 13 residues long. Germline V CDR1 and CDR2: SGHDT, YYEEEE. Trimming left V 2 bases short and J 6 bases short, with 12 bases between. In DNA form, the CDR3 reads TGTGCCAGCAGCTTACTCGGGCGATTCGAGCAGTACTTC. Translated: CASSLLGRFEQYF. The whole variable domain, filled in from reference TRBV5-6 and TRBJ2-7, reads DAGVTQSPTHLIKTRGQQVTLRCSPKSGHDTVSWYQQALGQGPQFIFQYYEEEERQRGNFPDRFSGHQFPNYSSELNVNALLLGDSALYLCASSLLGRFEQYFGPGTRLTVT.

The chain uses TRBV7-9 and TRBJ1-2; 8 bases fit TRBD1. Germline loops: CDR1 SEHNR, CDR2 FQNEAQ (reference sequence). Trimming at V came to 5 bases and at J to 4 bases, leaving 3 bases not matched to a gene. This CDR3 contains 13 residues. The CDR3 nucleotides read TGTGCCAGCAGCAAAGGGACAGGCTATGGCTACACCTTC. Translated, it gives CASSKGTGYGYTF.

The V and J genes are TRBV20-1 and TRBJ2-1; no clear D. CDR1 and CDR2 from the germline V gene are DFQATT and SNEGSKA (reference sequence). The length of the CDR3 is 13 residues. V was clipped by 1 base and J by 2 bases, with 6 bases between them. The CDR3 region has the DNA TGCAGTGCTAGAGTGTGGACCTACAATGAGCAGTTCTTC. Its protein is CSARVWTYNEQFF.

The V call is TRBV6-2 or TRBV6-3, the J call TRBJ1-1, with D possibly matching TRBD1 (6 bases). The CDR3 has 16 residues. Deletions cut 6 bases from V and 0 bases from J, with 17 bases between. Germline loops: CDR1 MNHEY, CDR2 SVGEGT. The CDR3 DNA follows: TGTGCCAGCAGATCCTACGTGGGGGGCATGAACACTGAAGCTTTCTTT. It codes for CASRSYVGGMNTEAFF.

A few counts support this clonotype. The chain has TRBV11-2 and TRBJ2-2; 7 bases line up with TRBD2. The V segment lost 1 base and the J segment 9 bases; nucleotides outside the gene matches: 5. CDR1 is SGHAT and CDR2 is FQNNGV in the germline V gene. This CDR3 has 14 residues. The CDR3 region is CASSLGLAVRELFF. CDR3 coding DNA: TGTGCCAGCAGCTTAGGCCTAGCGGTCAGGGAGCTGTTTTTT.

The chain combines TRBV5-4 with TRBJ2-3; D is unresolved. The V and J ends lost 1 base and 5 bases respectively, with 17 bases between them. CDR3 size: 16 residues. Germline V gene data show CDR1 as SGHNT and CDR2 as YYREEE (reference sequence). The CDR3: CASSLRQYLGLDTQYF. The CDR3 region has the DNA TGTGCCAGCAGCTTGAGACAATATTTGGGGTTAGATACGCAGTATTTT.

The chain uses TRBV5-1 and TRBJ2-5, with D perhaps matching TRBD1 (6 bases). CDR1 and CDR2 (germline): SGHRS, YFSETQ. V lost 2 bases, J lost 7 bases, and 15 bases lay in between. This CDR3 is 14 amino acids long. The chain's CDR3 is CASSLGGAEGTQYF. The CDR3 coding sequence is TGCGCCAGCAGCTTAGGGGGTGCTGAGGGGACCCAGTACTTC.